Listed below are T cell receptor beta chains from one sample, sequenced in a study of vaccination effects on CD4 cells after COVID-19. The assay was immunoSEQ multiplex PCR, and TCRdb's table has in-frame clones only and misses some. The sample has some 40,000 clones, 76% seen once. Their antigen targets remain unknown. Sequenced material: CD4+ T cells from PBMCs cultured without peptide, taken after COVID-19 vaccination. The source of these receptors is a human donor who had a prior SARS-CoV-2 infection. CDR3s include the opening cysteine and the closing phenylalanine or tryptophan. D genes are given only for firm matches. Only part of the rows carry a size: once, few, many, or a class if the clone is expanded.

J,size,D,V,DNA,CDR3
TRBJ2-4,NA,TRBD2,TRBV27,TGTGCCAGCAGACGAGGCCCGGGACTAGGTAAAAACATTCAGTACTTC,CASRRGPGLGKNIQYF
TRBJ1-6,NA,NA,TRBV7-2,TGTGCCAGCAGCTTAGTTGGGTCGAATTCACCCCTCCACTTT,CASSLVGSNSPLHF
TRBJ1-4,NA,NA,TRBV11-2,TGTGCCAGCAGTTCCATTAGGGGGTATGGTGAAAAACTGTTTTTT,CASSSIRGYGEKLFF
TRBJ2-1,NA,NA,TRBV9,TGTGCCAGCAGCGTAGGCCCCTCTTCTAACAGCTGGTACGCGGGGAGCTCCTACAATGAGCAGTTCTTC,CASSVGPSSNSWYAGSSYNEQFF
TRBJ1-2,NA,TRBD1,TRBV5-1,TGCGCCAGCAGCTCAGGACAGGCGACCTATGGCTACACCTTC,CASSSGQATYGYTF
TRBJ2-5,NA,TRBD1,TRBV24-1,TGTGCCACCAGTGATCTTCCCGGGACAGAACAGCAAGAGACCCAGTACTTC,CATSDLPGTEQQETQYF
TRBJ1-2,few,NA,TRBV5-1,TGCGCCAGCAGCTTGGTAGGGTTCGACTATGGCTACACCTTC,CASSLVGFDYGYTF
TRBJ2-2,few,NA,TRBV6-2/TRBV6-3,TGTGCCAGCAGTGATCCGACCGGGGAGCTGTTTTTT,CASSDPTGELFF
TRBJ2-7,once,NA,TRBV9,TGTGCCAGCAGCGCGCGGCTGGCCTCCTACGAGCAGTACTTC,CASSARLASYEQYF
TRBJ1-1,NA,NA,TRBV18,TGTGCCAGCTCATATACAGGGAACACTGAAGCTTTCTTT,CASSYTGNTEAFF
TRBJ1-1,NA,NA,TRBV9,TGTGCCAGCAGCGTGGGGCCGAACACTGAAGCTTTCTTT,CASSVGPNTEAFF
TRBJ2-3,few,NA,TRBV4-2,TGTGCCAGCAGCCAAGAGACAGATACGCAGTATTTT,CASSQETDTQYF
TRBJ2-3,NA,NA,TRBV28,TGTGCCAGCAGTACCCCAGGACCCGGAACAGATACGCAGTATTTT,CASSTPGPGTDTQYF
TRBJ2-3,NA,NA,TRBV27,TGTGCCAGCAGTTTAAAGGGGTACACAGATACGCAGTATTTT,CASSLKGYTDTQYF
TRBJ1-4,NA,NA,TRBV18,TGTGCCAGCTCACCAGAAGCTGTTGAAAAACTGTTTTTT,CASSPEAVEKLFF
TRBJ2-7,NA,NA,TRBV6-2/TRBV6-3,TGTGCCAGCAGTTACTTGGGAGGGGGCGGATACGAGCAGTACTTC,CASSYLGGGGYEQYF
TRBJ1-1,NA,TRBD1,TRBV6-5,TGTGCCAGCAGTTACAGCCGGACAGGGTATTTTGGAGCTTTCTTT,CASSYSRTGYFGAFF
TRBJ2-5,NA,NA,TRBV6-2/TRBV6-3,TGTGCCAGCAGTTTACGGACTGAGACCCAGTACTTC,CASSLRTETQYF
TRBJ2-3,NA,TRBD2,TRBV5-1,TGCGCCAGCAGCTCATCCGGGACTAGCGGGAGGACCTTCTCCCCAGATACGCAGTATTTT,CASSSSGTSGRTFSPDTQYF